The present entry profiles one TCR beta chain with its context. Runs used v3.0 of the immunoSEQ assay and were done at survey level. Repertoires were generated with immunoSEQ multiplex PCR, while TCRdb's copy carries only in-frame clones and drops some. The sample consists of about 16,000 clones, just over 85% of them appearing once. This record belongs to a study of long-term antiretroviral therapy in people with HIV. About the study: Earliest sampling preceded the 2015 immediate-ART recommendation by about a decade.

The receptor was derived from a woman aged 25 to 45 with HIV. The sequences come from unsorted PBMCs, collected 2.3 to 2.4 years before starting antiretroviral therapy.

As DNA, the CDR3 is TGCGCCAGCAGCTTGGGTCAGTCACAAGAGACCCAGTACTTC. Translating it yields CASSLGQSQETQYF. The chain carries TRBV5-1 and TRBJ2-5; D not resolved. Trimming removed 0 bases at V and 2 bases at J, with 8 bases between. Looked up from germline, CDR1 is SGHRS and CDR2 is YFSETQ. The CDR3 length is 14 residues.